This is a list of T cell receptor beta chains from one sample in a study of cytomegalovirus exposure and HLA in healthy donors. The repertoire was sequenced with immunoSEQ multiplex PCR; TCRdb's copy has only in-frame clones and lacks some. This sample's table reports some 110,000 clones. The sample consisted of PBMCs. All receptors derive from a young man in good health and CMV-seronegative. Both conserved end residues are trimmed from each CDR3.

j_call: TRBJ2-7; v_call: TRBV25-1; cdr3_length: 10; cdr3_aa: ASRLGGVEQY
j_call: TRBJ2-7; v_call: TRBV6-1; cdr3_length: 13; cdr3_aa: ASSRTTPNPYEQY
j_call: TRBJ1-5; v_call: TRBV19; cdr3_length: 13; cdr3_aa: ASSIESRSNQPQH
j_call: TRBJ2-3; v_call: TRBV18; cdr3_length: 14; cdr3_aa: ASLSTRGTLTDTQY
j_call: TRBJ2-7; v_call: TRBV19; cdr3_length: 12; cdr3_aa: ASSPFPSGRVQY
j_call: TRBJ1-5; v_call: TRBV19; cdr3_length: 11; cdr3_aa: ASSPDRGQPQH
j_call: TRBJ2-4; v_call: TRBV5-1; cdr3_length: 12; cdr3_aa: ASSLYGQKNIQY
j_call: TRBJ2-3; v_call: TRBV7-9; cdr3_length: 12; cdr3_aa: ASSLSLAADTQY
j_call: TRBJ2-7; v_call: TRBV7-8; cdr3_length: 14; cdr3_aa: ASSLGLRDRRGEQY
j_call: TRBJ2-1; v_call: TRBV19; cdr3_length: 10; cdr3_aa: ASRLAQNEQF
j_call: TRBJ1-3; v_call: TRBV19; cdr3_length: 11; cdr3_aa: ATRVVSGNTIY
j_call: TRBJ2-1; v_call: TRBV5-1; cdr3_length: 15; cdr3_aa: ASSYSLAGGPYNEQF
j_call: TRBJ1-1; v_call: TRBV28; cdr3_length: 12; cdr3_aa: ASRSGTGTIEAF
j_call: TRBJ1-5; v_call: TRBV10-1; cdr3_length: 10; cdr3_aa: ASSGGNQPQH
j_call: TRBJ1-5; v_call: TRBV29-1; cdr3_length: 14; cdr3_aa: SAKTSGTGKGEPQH
j_call: TRBJ2-3; v_call: TRBV30; cdr3_length: 13; cdr3_aa: AWSVRQSPTDTQY
j_call: TRBJ1-1; v_call: TRBV4-1; cdr3_length: 16; cdr3_aa: ASSPRYLDREGNTEAF
j_call: TRBJ1-5; v_call: TRBV28; cdr3_length: 14; cdr3_aa: ASSSHEGAANQPQH
j_call: TRBJ1-2; v_call: TRBV4-1; cdr3_length: 15; cdr3_aa: ASSPREGGESVYGYT
j_call: TRBJ1-4; v_call: TRBV18; cdr3_length: 13; cdr3_aa: ASSPSRDMAEKLF
j_call: TRBJ2-1; v_call: TRBV5-1; cdr3_length: 13; cdr3_aa: ASSLEGRFGNEQF
j_call: TRBJ2-7; v_call: TRBV7-8; cdr3_length: 12; cdr3_aa: ASSLSGHSYEQY
j_call: TRBJ2-7; v_call: TRBV2; cdr3_length: 12; cdr3_aa: ASSEQGASYEQY
j_call: TRBJ1-3; v_call: TRBV6-5; cdr3_length: 13; cdr3_aa: ASRPDSFSGNTIY